Below are 20 T cell receptor beta chains sequenced from a single sample in a study of T cell repertoires in cytomegalovirus infection. The antigens of these receptors remain unknown. From the reads, TCRdb called clonotypes with MiXCR, one entry per CDR3 protein. The repertoire holds just under 500,000 distinct CDR3 sequences, 25% to 35% seen once, with roughly 17% in the top ten. This sample comprised cultured PBMCs, obtained from culture after CMV antigen stimulation. The receptors stem from a human donor in good health (CMV status not recorded). Some clones in this sample may be carry-over from other donors' samples.

This clonotype appeared a few times. This chain links TRBV27 with TRBJ2-1; no firm D call. Trimming took 6 bases from V and 8 from J, leaving 17 bases between them. CDR3 length: 14 residues. Germline CDR1 is MNHEY and CDR2 is SMNVEV (reference sequence). In DNA form, the CDR3 reads TGTGCCAGCAGACGCCCCGTCGGGTGGGATGAGCAGTTCTTC. Protein: CASRRPVGWDEQFF.

This clonotype has just a few counts. This chain joins TRBV6-2 or TRBV6-3 and TRBJ2-1; D is ambiguous. The CDR3 is 16 amino acids. Per the germline V gene, CDR1 is MNHEY and CDR2 is SVGEGT. The V end was cut by 0 bases, the J end by 3 bases, with 12 bases between. The CDR3 DNA reads as TGTGCCAGCAGTTACTCATCGGGTTTTCTCTACAATGAGCAGTTCTTC. Translating gives CASSYSSGFLYNEQFF.

The gene calls are TRBV6-1 and TRBJ1-6, with 9 bases lining up with TRBD1. J lost 9 bases, V lost 0 bases, and 15 bases had no gene match. Germline CDR1 reads MNHNS; CDR2 reads SASEGT. The CDR3 is 19 residues long. The CDR3 spells CASSEALGQGLLEGSPLHF. Written as DNA, the CDR3 is TGTGCCAGCAGTGAAGCGCTGGGACAGGGCCTCCTTGAGGGTTCACCCCTCCACTTT.

This clonotype has ten or more counts. The chain joins TRBV7-2 to TRBJ1-1; 9 bases are shared with TRBD1. The CDR3 is 15 residues long. The ends lost 5 bases at V and 1 base at J; junction bases unmatched: 5. CDR1 is SGHTA and CDR2 is FQGNSA in the germline V gene. The CDR3 spells CASSPQGAWNTEAFF. CDR3 bases: TGTGCCAGCAGCCCACAGGGGGCGTGGAACACTGAAGCTTTCTTT. The whole variable domain, filled in from reference TRBV7-2 and TRBJ1-1, reads GAGVSQSPSNKVTEKGKDVELRCDPISGHTALYWYRQSLGQGLEFLIYFQGNSAPDKSGLPSDRFSAERTGGSVSTLTIQRTQQEDSAVYLCASSPQGAWNTEAFFGQGTRLTVV.

The CDR3 protein is CAISVDRDGEQFF. The CDR3 nucleotides read TGTGCCATCAGTGTCGACAGGGACGGGGAGCAGTTCTTC. The rearrangement uses TRBV10-3 and TRBJ2-1; 7 positions match TRBD1. Germline-derived CDR1 and CDR2 are ENHRY and SYGVKD. The CDR3 has 13 residues. The ends lost 4 bases at V and 10 bases at J; junction bases unmatched: 7.

Only a few counts were recorded for this clonotype. The rearrangement uses TRBV4-3 and TRBJ1-2; 8 bases map to TRBD1. V was clipped by 3 bases and J by 4 bases; unmatched bases: 4. The CDR3 sequence is 14 residues long. Per the germline V gene, CDR1 is LGHNA and CDR2 is YSLEER. In nucleotides, the CDR3 is TGCGCCAGCAGCCAGAGGACAGGGCCCTATGGCTACACCTTC. Translation gives CASSQRTGPYGYTF.

This clonotype was recorded at least ten times. The rearrangement links TRBV10-3 to TRBJ2-5; 7 bases agree with TRBD1. This CDR3 spans 14 amino acids. V trimming: 6 bases; J trimming: 2 bases; junction bases outside the gene matches: 6. Looked up from germline, CDR1 is ENHRY and CDR2 is SYGVKD. This CDR3 is CAIRPPGQQETQYF. CDR3 in DNA: TGTGCCATCAGACCCCCGGGACAGCAAGAGACCCAGTACTTC.

V usage is TRBV7-2 and J usage is TRBJ2-7; 12 positions match TRBD2. Germline values: CDR1 SGHTA, CDR2 FQGNSA. This CDR3 is 15 amino acids long. J gave up 6 bases and V 4 bases, and 7 bases lay outside the gene matches. The CDR3 DNA reads TGTGCCAGCAGCTCACTAGCGGGAGGACCGACCGAGCAGTACTTC. This sequence encodes CASSSLAGGPTEQYF.

The count of this clonotype is one. This rearrangement joins TRBV7-2 to TRBJ2-3; 12 bases line up with TRBD2. After removal of 5 bases from V and 4 bases from J, the junction contained 4 bases not matched to a gene. Germline CDR1 is SGHTA and CDR2 is FQGNSA. There are 15 residues in the CDR3. The CDR3 sequence: CASSKTSGSSDTQYF. CDR3 bases: TGTGCCAGCAGCAAGACTAGCGGGAGTTCAGATACGCAGTATTTT.

This clonotype was counted a single time. V and J are TRBV20-1 and TRBJ2-3, with D tentatively TRBD2 (5 bases). V was pared by 0 bases and J by 4 bases, with 11 bases between. The CDR3 runs 14 residues. The germline V gene encodes CDR1 DFQATT and CDR2 SNEGSKA (reference sequence). The CDR3: CSARDLAGSDTQYF. The CDR3 nucleotides read TGCAGTGCTAGAGATTTGGCGGGTTCAGATACGCAGTATTTT.

This sequence joins TRBV11-2 and TRBJ2-1, with 12 bases fitting TRBD2. V lost 6 bases and J lost 4; bases outside the gene matches: 1. The CDR3 runs to 14 residues. The V gene's germline CDR1 is SGHAT and CDR2 FQNNGV. CDR3 in DNA: TGTGCCAGCAGTACTAGCGGGAGGTACAATGAGCAGTTCTTC. Protein sequence: CASSTSGRYNEQFF.

This chain links TRBV28 with TRBJ2-4; 7 nucleotides agree with TRBD1. The CDR3 has 17 residues. The V gene's germline CDR1 is MDHEN and CDR2 SYDVKM. The trim removed 4 bases at V and 0 bases at J, leaving 9 bases unmatched. The CDR3 DNA is TGTGCCAGCAGTTCCCGGACAGGCCTAGTAGCCAAAAACATTCAGTACTTC. Translating it yields CASSSRTGLVAKNIQYF. The full variable domain, completed using reference TRBV28 and TRBJ2-4, is DVKVTQSSRYLVKRTGEKVFLECVQDMDHENMFWYRQDPGLGLRLIYFSYDVKMKEKGDIPEGYSVSREKKERFSLILESASTNQTSMYLCASSSRTGLVAKNIQYFGAGTRLSVL.

The gene calls are TRBV7-2 and TRBJ2-1; 9 positions agree with TRBD2. This CDR3 has 12 residues. CDR1 and CDR2 (germline): SGHTA, FQGNSA. V trimming: 5 bases; J trimming: 12 bases; junction bases outside the gene matches: 5. CDR3 DNA sequence: TGTGCCAGCAGCAAAGCGGGAGGAATGCAGTTCTTC. This encodes CASSKAGGMQFF.

The sample holds many counts of this clonotype. The CDR3 protein is CAIRMDGSTNEKLFF. In nucleotides, the CDR3 is TGTGCCATCAGAATGGACGGATCAACTAATGAAAAACTGTTTTTT. V is TRBV10-3 and J is TRBJ1-4, with D unresolved. The V end was cut by 6 bases, the J end by 0 bases, with 11 bases between. This CDR3 spans 15 amino acids. Per the germline V gene, CDR1 is ENHRY and CDR2 is SYGVKD.

V and J are TRBV10-2 and TRBJ1-1; a possible D gene is TRBD1 (6 bases). Germline values: CDR1 WSHSY, CDR2 SAAADI. The CDR3 runs 12 residues. Trimming took off 7 bases at V and 1 base at J, with 7 bases between the two ends. CDR3 loop: CASKDRNTEAFF. Here the CDR3 DNA reads TGCGCCAGCAAGGACAGGAACACTGAAGCTTTCTTT.

The V call is TRBV7-6, the J call TRBJ2-1; no definite D call. V lost 5 bases and J lost 3, with 17 bases in between. The germline V gene encodes CDR1 SGHVS and CDR2 FNYEAQ. The CDR3 length is 16 residues. The CDR3 spells CASSVPFGEYYNEQFF. The CDR3 DNA is TGTGCCAGCAGCGTACCTTTCGGAGAATACTACAATGAGCAGTTCTTC.

This clonotype has a count of ten or more. A junction boundary mismatches the germline segment, possibly from a read error. The rearrangement uses TRBV20-1 and TRBJ2-3; 15 bases map to TRBD2. This CDR3 comprises 16 residues. The V gene's germline CDR1 is DFQATT and CDR2 SNEGSKA (reference sequence). CDR3 in DNA: TGCAGTGCTAGACCTAATCTCGGACTAGCGGGAGGGCCTTGGCATTTT. Translating it yields CSARPNLGLAGGPWHF.

This sequence joins TRBV28 and TRBJ2-7; either TRBD1 or TRBD2 may supply D (5 bases each). Germline CDR1 MDHEN, CDR2 SYDVKM. The CDR3 is 14 amino acids. The V end lost 6 bases, the J end lost 6 bases, and 18 bases lay between the germline ends. CDR3 in DNA: TGTGCCAGCAGGCCCGGGGACCGTCCATTCGAGCAGTACTTC. Its protein is CASRPGDRPFEQYF.

The chain couples TRBV11-2 to TRBJ1-2; D is uncertain. CDR1 is SGHAT, CDR2 FQNNGV, per germline. V was pared by 1 base and J by 5 bases, with 8 bases between. This CDR3 contains 13 residues. CDR3: CASSLGEQYGYTF. The DNA for the CDR3 is TGTGCCAGCAGCTTAGGGGAGCAGTATGGCTACACCTTC.

This clonotype has just one count. The rearrangement uses TRBV4-3 and TRBJ2-3; D not resolved. The V gene lost 2 bases and the J gene lost 6 bases, with 9 bases spanning the gap. From germline, CDR1 is LGHNA and CDR2 YSLEER. The CDR3 is made up of 13 amino acids. CDR3 amino acids: CASSQWFFDTQYF. The CDR3 bases are TGCGCCAGCAGCCAATGGTTTTTTGATACGCAGTATTTT.